This T cell receptor beta chain was retrieved from a study of blood T cell repertoires in COVID-19. Study-wide background: Samples representing acute and convalescent COVID-19 were sourced from the United States, Italy and Spain. The cDNA or gDNA used as material had been derived from T cells, B-cell-depleted T cells, or PBMCs.

The V end was cut by 3 bases, the J end by 0 bases, with 8 bases between. The CDR3 runs to 15 residues. Germline V lookup: CDR1 SNHLY, CDR2 FYNNEI. Only in-frame clones appear in the TCRdb table, and some are missing; sequencing was by immunoSEQ multiplex PCR. The sample lists about 260,000 clones; roughly 89% were seen once. The chain carries TRBV2 and TRBJ2-2, with D possibly matching TRBD1 (5 bases). This TCR derives from a middle-aged woman who had recovered from COVID-19. Sequenced: peripheral blood. The DNA of the CDR3 is TGTGCCAGCAGTGACCCGGACACGAACACCGGGGAGCTGTTTTTT. Amino acids: CASSDPDTNTGELFF. Full variable domain (outside the CDR3, taken from reference TRBV2 and TRBJ2-2): EPEVTQTPSHQVTQMGQEVILRCVPISNHLYFYWYRQILGQKVEFLVSFYNNEISEKSEIFDDQFSVERPDGSNFTLKIRSTKLEDSAMYFCASSDPDTNTGELFFGEGSRLTVL.